What follows are 22 T cell receptor beta chains derived from one specimen sequenced in a study of blood T cell repertoires in COVID-19. The repertoire was sequenced with immunoSEQ multiplex PCR; TCRdb's copy has only in-frame clones and lacks some. The sample contains about 130,000 clones, roughly four fifths of which appear only once. Sequencing was performed on peripheral blood. These receptors were obtained from a man aged 30 to 45 with COVID-19, enrolled during active disease.

The chain carries TRBV5-4 and TRBJ2-1, with a possible D match to TRBD2 (6 bases). V lost 3 bases and J 0 bases, leaving 13 bases between the germline ends. CDR3 length: 16 residues. CDR1 and CDR2 from the germline V gene are SGHNT and YYREEE (reference sequence). The CDR3 loop reads CASSWGLIHSYNEQFF. The CDR3 DNA sequence: TGTGCCAGCAGCTGGGGACTCATCCACTCCTACAATGAGCAGTTCTTC.

This sequence joins TRBV10-3 and TRBJ2-1; 9 nucleotides align to TRBD2. This CDR3 region has 13 residues. From germline, CDR1 is ENHRY and CDR2 SYGVKD. The V and J ends lost 7 bases and 5 bases, in that order; junction bases with no gene match: 3. The CDR3 sequence is CAITASGNNEQFF. Written as DNA, the CDR3 is TGTGCCATCACCGCTAGCGGGAACAATGAGCAGTTCTTC.

The gene calls are TRBV9 and TRBJ2-2; 7 nucleotides agree with TRBD1. The CDR3 length is 15 residues. Per the germline V gene, CDR1 is SGDLS and CDR2 is YYNGEE. The V gene end was trimmed by 2 bases and the J gene end by 1 base; junction bases not matched to a gene: 2. CDR3 coding DNA: TGTGCCAGCAGCGTCCGACAGGGGAACACCGGGGAGCTGTTTTTT. This sequence encodes CASSVRQGNTGELFF. Full variable domain (rest looked up from reference TRBV9 and TRBJ2-2): DSGVTQTPKHLITATGQRVTLRCSPRSGDLSVYWYQQSLDQGLQFLIQYYNGEERAKGNILERFSAQQFPDLHSELNLSSLELGDSALYFCASSVRQGNTGELFFGEGSRLTVL.

J is TRBJ1-1 and V is TRBV5-5; 9 bases agree with TRBD1. V was pared by 0 bases and J by 1 base, with 7 bases of the junction left unmatched. This CDR3 region has 17 residues. Germline V gene data show CDR1 as SGHKS and CDR2 as YYEKEE (reference sequence). DNA of the CDR3: TGTGCCAGCAGCTTGGGGGACAGGGCGAGGAAGAACACTGAAGCTTTCTTT. Translating it yields CASSLGDRARKNTEAFF. The variable domain in full, with the rest retrieved from reference TRBV5-5 and TRBJ1-1, is DAGVTQSPTHLIKTRGQQVTLRCSPISGHKSVSWYQQVLGQGPQFIFQYYEKEERGRGNFPDRFSARQFPNYSSELNVNALLLGDSALYLCASSLGDRARKNTEAFFGQGTRLTVV.

The CDR3 here is CASSLDRGETQYF. The CDR3 region has the DNA TGCGCCAGCAGCTTGGACAGGGGAGAGACCCAGTACTTC. The rearrangement links TRBV5-1 to TRBJ2-5, with 7 bases lining up with TRBD1. The CDR3 totals 13 residues. CDR1 is SGHRS, CDR2 YFSETQ, per germline. The V and J ends lost 0 bases and 4 bases, in that order; junction bases with no gene match: 0.

The chain is built from TRBV12-5 and TRBJ1-5, with D uncertain. CDR3 size: 11 residues. V was pared by 5 bases and J by 11 bases, with 10 bases between. Germline assignment: CDR1 LGHNT and CDR2 FRNRAP. The CDR3 is CASGPLSAQHF. DNA of the CDR3: TGTGCTAGTGGTCCCCTTTCAGCCCAGCATTTT.

This clone appeared a few times. The rearrangement joins TRBV7-2 to TRBJ1-1; weak D call: TRBD1 (5 bases). This CDR3 comprises 15 residues. Trimming took 0 bases from V and 4 from J, leaving 12 bases between them. Germline loops: CDR1 SGHTA, CDR2 FQGNSA. DNA of the CDR3: TGTGCCAGCAGCTTAGCCCAGGTGGGGGGCACTGAAGCTTTCTTT. Amino acids: CASSLAQVGGTEAFF.

This clone has only a few counts. This chain links TRBV6-6 with TRBJ2-1; 9 bases align to TRBD2. The CDR3 covers 16 residues. CDR1 and CDR2 (germline): MNHNY, SVGAGI (reference sequence). V trimming: 0 bases; J trimming: 10 bases; junction bases outside the gene matches: 10. This chain's CDR3 is CASSYSGAGGALEQFF. In DNA form, the CDR3 reads TGTGCCAGCAGTTACTCGGGGGCGGGAGGGGCATTGGAGCAGTTCTTC.

This chain links TRBV21-1 with TRBJ2-7; the table's D gene call, TRBD1, was not cross checked with the DNA. TRBV21-1 constitutes a pseudogene. The CDR3 length is 15 residues. The CDR3 DNA reads as TGTGCCAGCAGCAAAGGACAGGGGCTTTCCTACGAGCAGTACTTC. Translated, it gives CASSKGQGLSYEQYF.

This clone occurred once. This sequence joins TRBV28 and TRBJ2-1; a possible D gene is TRBD2 (5 bases). With 7 bases removed from V and 6 bases from J, the gap between germline ends came to 10 bases. The germline CDR1 and CDR2 sequences are MDHEN and SYDVKM. The CDR3 consists of 12 residues. In nucleotides, the CDR3 is TGTGCCAGCATCGGGGTGATCAATGAGCAGTTCTTC. Translated, it gives CASIGVINEQFF.

V and J are TRBV30 and TRBJ1-1; maybe TRBD1 (6 bases). V lost 3 bases, J lost 5 bases, and 13 bases lay in between. Germline V gives CDR1 GTSNPN, CDR2 SVGIG (reference sequence). The length of the CDR3 is 13 residues. The CDR3 sequence is CAWSWGRGTEAFF. CDR3 DNA: TGTGCCTGGAGCTGGGGGCGCGGGACTGAAGCTTTCTTT.

V and J are TRBV10-2 and TRBJ1-1; no clear D. CDR3 length: 12 residues. Germline V gives CDR1 WSHSY, CDR2 SAAADI. V was shortened by 9 bases and J by 2 bases, with 10 bases between the two germline ends. The CDR3 spells CASTQINTEAFF. The CDR3, as DNA: TGCGCCAGTACCCAGATTAACACTGAAGCTTTCTTT.

This chain links TRBV11-2 with TRBJ2-7; TRBD2 aligns across 8 bases. With 3 bases clipped from V and 0 bases from J, the junction kept 7 bases outside the gene matches. The CDR3 runs to 16 residues. Germline values: CDR1 SGHAT, CDR2 FQNNGV. DNA for the CDR3: TGTGCCAGCAGCTTCTCCGCCGGGACTAGCTCCTACGAGCAGTACTTC. Its translation: CASSFSAGTSSYEQYF. Full variable domain (missing parts from reference TRBV11-2 and TRBJ2-7): EAGVAQSPRYKIIEKRQSVAFWCNPISGHATLYWYQQILGQGPKLLIQFQNNGVVDDSQLPKDRFSAERLKGVDSTLKIQPAKLEDSAVYLCASSFSAGTSSYEQYFGPGTRLTVT.

This chain links TRBV6-5 with TRBJ2-7; 8 positions agree with TRBD1. The J segment lost 2 bases and the V segment lost 5 bases, leaving 5 bases of the junction unmatched. Germline-derived CDR1 and CDR2 are MNHEY and SVGAGI. The CDR3 length is 14 residues. The CDR3 nucleotides read TGTGCCAGCAGTATGGACAGGGTCGCCTACGAGCAGTACTTC. Its protein product is CASSMDRVAYEQYF.

This clone was picked up one time. V gene TRBV9 combines with J gene TRBJ2-5; D might be TRBD1 (6 bases). The CDR3 loop spans 14 amino acids. The V and J ends lost 1 base and 1 base respectively, with 8 bases between them. Germline-derived CDR1 and CDR2 are SGDLS and YYNGEE. The CDR3 sequence: CASSVTGLQETQYF. Written as DNA, the CDR3 is TGTGCCAGCAGCGTAACAGGGCTCCAAGAGACCCAGTACTTC.

This clone was detected many times. In DNA form, the CDR3 reads TGTGCCAGCAGCTTAGCCCCCGGGGCGGGGACGAACACCGGGGAGCTGTTTTTT. Protein sequence: CASSLAPGAGTNTGELFF. The chain carries TRBV11-3 and TRBJ2-2; a possible D gene is TRBD2 (6 bases). Germline V gene sequence: CDR1 SGHNT, CDR2 YENEEA. V lost 1 base to trimming and J lost 0 bases, with 15 bases between them. The CDR3 has 18 residues.

This clone was recorded once. The chain employs TRBV6-1 and TRBJ1-5; TRBD1 agrees at 9 bases. Trimming cost V 0 bases and J 6 bases; bases outside gene matches: 12. The CDR3 is 18 residues long. Germline V gene sequence: CDR1 MNHNS, CDR2 SASEGT. The DNA of the CDR3 is TGTGCCAGCAGTGAAGCCCGGACAGGGGCCATACGACGTCAGCCCCAGCATTTT. Amino acids: CASSEARTGAIRRQPQHF.

The chain joins TRBV13 to TRBJ2-2; a weak D match, TRBD1 (6 bases). V was shortened by 4 bases and J by 1 base, with 13 bases between the two germline ends. The CDR3 length is 16 residues. CDR1 is PRHDT and CDR2 is FYEKMQ in the germline V gene (reference sequence). CDR3 nucleotides: TGTGCCAGCAGCTCAGGGGTAGCCGAGAACACCGGGGAGCTGTTTTTT. It specifies CASSSGVAENTGELFF.

The V call is TRBV15, the J call TRBJ1-6, with D possibly matching TRBD1 (6 bases). Trimming took 0 bases from V and 5 from J, leaving 14 bases between them. The length of the CDR3 is 17 residues. Per the germline V gene, CDR1 is LNHNV and CDR2 is YYDKDF (reference sequence). Here the CDR3 reads CATSREYPGEDNSPLHF. Written as DNA, the CDR3 is TGTGCCACCAGCAGAGAGTACCCAGGGGAAGATAATTCACCCCTCCACTTT.

The chain joins TRBV28 to TRBJ2-5; a possible D gene is TRBD2 (5 bases). In germline, CDR1 is MDHEN, CDR2 SYDVKM. The germline V and J ends were trimmed by 6 bases and 0 bases, with 5 bases remaining between them. CDR3 length equals 12 residues. CDR3: CASRRDQETQYF. The CDR3 DNA follows: TGTGCCAGCAGGCGGGACCAAGAGACCCAGTACTTC.

This chain connects TRBV6-6 to TRBJ2-5, with D tentatively TRBD1 (6 bases). V was shortened by 6 bases and J by 3 bases, with 11 bases between the two germline ends. This CDR3 is built from 13 residues. The V gene's germline CDR1 is MNHNY and CDR2 SVGAGI (reference sequence). CDR3 region: CASSRDKEETQYF. CDR3 nucleotides: TGTGCCAGCAGCCGGGACAAAGAAGAGACCCAGTACTTC.

The rearrangement links TRBV6-2 or TRBV6-3 to TRBJ2-3; 11 nucleotides line up with TRBD2. J gave up 6 bases and V 4 bases, and 6 bases lay outside the gene matches. Germline V lookup: CDR1 MNHEY, CDR2 SVGEGT. There are 15 residues in the CDR3. The CDR3 sequence: CASSFSGGASDTQYF. Written as DNA, the CDR3 is TGTGCCAGCAGTTTTAGCGGGGGGGCCTCGGATACGCAGTATTTT.